Detailed here is one T cell receptor beta chain. Antigen specificity is unknown. The germline gives CDR1 SGHRS, CDR2 YFSETQ. V was pared by 0 bases and J by 4 bases, with 10 bases between. The CDR3 length is 14 residues. Researchers isolated CD4+ T cells once approximately eleven days of culture had elapsed. Participants received two doses of either the BNT162b2 or mRNA-1273 vaccine. This entry comes from a study of vaccination effects on CD4 cells after COVID-19. Findings and caveats of the study: Of the vaccine-induced clones from healthy vaccinees, merely 1 of 255 recognized common cold coronaviruses as well.

Clones were sequenced by immunoSEQ multiplex PCR, and TCRdb holds only the in-frame ones, with some missing. The sample lists just under 75,000 clones, roughly 73% occurring once. The material sequenced was CD4+ T cells from PBMCs cultured without peptide, taken after COVID-19 vaccination. The genes are TRBV5-1 and TRBJ1-1; D is perhaps TRBD1 (6 bases). The TCR originated in a human donor who received a COVID-19 vaccine. CDR3 bases: TGCGCCAGCAGCTTGGCCAGGGGAGTCACTGAAGCTTTCTTT. Translation: CASSLARGVTEAFF. Supplemented by reference TRBV5-1 and TRBJ1-1, the full variable domain reads KAGVTQTPRYLIKTRGQQVTLSCSPISGHRSVSWYQQTPGQGLQFLFEYFSETQRNKGNFPGRFSGRQFSNSRSEMNVSTLELGDSALYLCASSLARGVTEAFFGQGTRLTVV.